The T cell receptor beta chain under discussion was sequenced for a study of a mutant IDH1 vaccine in newly diagnosed glioma. Background on the study: The treated group averaged approximately 42 years old and was 62.5% male, roughly 40% female.

Time point specified: week 23, last vaccination. A 20-mer mutant IDH1 peptide at 300 ug was injected subcutaneously with topical imiquimod. The CDR3 extends over 14 amino acids. The germline gives CDR1 LNHDA, CDR2 SQIVND (reference sequence). Trimming took 3 bases from V and 4 from J, leaving 7 bases between them. With regard to this clone: Its specificity is not known.

Sequencing used immunoSEQ multiplex PCR; TCRdb keeps in-frame clones, though not all of them. The table shows about 43,000 clones, with approximately 84% occurring only once. This chain links TRBV19 with TRBJ1-6; D gene uncertain. The source of this sequence is a woman aged 18-29 years with glioma. Some clones in this sample may be carry-over from other donors' samples. The starting material was PBMCs, obtained from a glioma patient whose treatment included an IDH1 peptide vaccine. CDR3 bases: TGTGCCAGTAGTATCCTGGCTTATAATTCACCCCTCCACTTT. Amino acids: CASSILAYNSPLHF.